Listed below are T cell receptor beta chains from one sample, sequenced in a study of metastatic and nonmetastatic thyroid tumors. TCRdb re-analyzed the PCR reads through MiXCR. The table has 50,000 or so clones, around 20% seen once. Sequencing was carried out using blood. Receptors originate from a male donor with papillary thyroid cancer or a benign thyroid nodule (not recorded which). Some clones in this sample may be carry-over from other donors' samples. The CDR3 runs from the conserved cysteine through the conserved F or W. D genes are given only for firm matches. Clone size appears in some rows only: once, few, many, or a class for an expanded clone.

v_gene	j_gene	d_gene	abundance	CDR3aa	CDR3nt
TRBV2	TRBJ1-2	NA	many	CASSEARDGPYGGYTF	TGTGCCAGCAGTGAAGCCAGGGACGGACCCTATGGTGGCTACACCTTC
TRBV11-1	TRBJ2-7	NA	many	CASSFGVGAYEQYF	TGTGCCAGCAGCTTCGGGGTAGGGGCCTACGAGCAGTACTTC
TRBV3-1	TRBJ1-4	NA	many	CASSRRATNEKLFF	TGTGCCAGCAGCCGCCGTGCAACTAATGAAAAACTGTTTTTT
TRBV24-1	TRBJ2-2	TRBD2	NA	CATGEASAGPSNTGELFF	TGTGCCACCGGGGAGGCATCAGCGGGACCTTCGAACACCGGGGAGCTGTTTTTT
TRBV6-1	TRBJ1-2	NA	many	CASSVMRGLEYGLGYTF	TGTGCCAGCAGTGTTATGAGGGGACTCGAGTACGGTCTGGGCTACACCTTC
TRBV7-2	TRBJ1-1	NA	few	CASSRAQKNTEAFF	TGTGCCAGCAGTAGAGCCCAGAAGAACACTGAAGCTTTCTTT
TRBV12-3/TRBV12-4	TRBJ1-1	NA	many	CASSYRATNTEAFF	TGTGCCAGCAGTTACAGGGCTACGAACACTGAAGCTTTCTTT
TRBV18	TRBJ2-5	NA	many	CASSPLSEQETQYF	TGTGCCAGCTCACCGCTTTCAGAGCAAGAGACCCAGTACTTC
TRBV6-2/TRBV6-3	TRBJ2-7	NA	NA	CASSSPCLEQYF	TGTGCCAGCAGCAGCCCGTGTCTCGAGCAGTACTTC
TRBV5-1	TRBJ2-3	TRBD2	few	CASSLRLAGGSTDTQYF	TGCGCCAGCAGCTTGCGTCTAGCGGGAGGGAGCACAGATACGCAGTATTTT
TRBV2	TRBJ1-3	NA	many	CASSPGTNTGNTIYF	TGTGCCAGCAGTCCCGGGACAAATACTGGAAACACCATATATTTT
TRBV4-2	TRBJ2-1	TRBD2	NA	CASSQVMGTSQTIEQFF	TGTGCCAGCAGCCAAGTGATGGGGACTAGCCAGACGATTGAGCAGTTCTTC
TRBV10-1	TRBJ1-1	NA	many	CASSESGRTEAFF	TGCGCCAGCAGTGAGTCGGGTAGGACTGAAGCTTTCTTT
TRBV7-9	TRBJ2-1	NA	many	CASSLVVGAYNEQFF	TGTGCCAGCAGCTTAGTTGTGGGGGCTTACAATGAGCAGTTCTTC
TRBV5-1	TRBJ2-3	NA	once	CSSSLRAADTQYF	TGCTCCAGCAGCTTGAGGGCGGCGGATACGCAGTACTTT
TRBV20-1	TRBJ1-1	NA	many	CSAPRGSVSPKAFF	TGCAGTGCCCCCAGAGGGTCCGTCTCTCCAAAAGCTTTCTTT
TRBV6-1	TRBJ1-4	NA	many	CASRGQNIEKLFF	TGTGCCAGCAGAGGACAGAATATTGAAAAACTGTTTTTT
TRBV13	TRBJ2-1	TRBD2	NA	CASSIQGLAEESSYNEQFF	TGTGCCAGCAGCATACAGGGACTAGCGGAGGAGAGCTCCTACAATGAGCAGTTCTTC
TRBV3-1	TRBJ2-7	NA	NA	CASGPGGSVAYKQYF	TGTGCCAGCGGTCCTGGAGGGTCTGTCGCCTACAAGCAGTACTTC
TRBV5-1	TRBJ1-5	NA	many	CASSLVSGSNQPQHF	TGCGCCAGCAGCTTGGTTTCTGGGAGCAATCAGCCCCAGCATTTT
TRBV12-3/TRBV12-4	TRBJ1-5	NA	many	CASSFLGSNQPQHF	TGTGCCAGCAGTTTCTTAGGATCCAATCAGCCCCAGCATTTT
TRBV4-1	TRBJ1-1	NA	many	CASSQVSVNTEAFF	TGCGCCAGCAGCCAAGTTTCGGTGAACACTGAAGCTTTCTTT
TRBV6-1	TRBJ1-1	TRBD1	few	CASSRQGPINTEAFF	TGTGCCAGCAGTAGACAGGGGCCAATTAACACTGAAGCTTTCTTT
TRBV27	TRBJ2-7	NA	NA	CASSPPGDYYYEQYF	TGTGCCAGCAGTCCCCCCGGCGACTACTACTACGAGCAGTACTTC
TRBV15	TRBJ2-7	TRBD1	many	CATSSPGQGTYEQYF	TGTGCCACCAGCAGCCCGGGACAGGGAACCTACGAGCAGTACTTC
TRBV2	TRBJ1-3	NA	NA	CASSYTEGSGNTIYF	TGTGCCAGCAGCTACACCGAAGGCTCTGGAAACACCATATATTTT
TRBV19	TRBJ1-1	TRBD1	many	CASSAYRGGDTEAFF	TGTGCCAGTAGTGCATACAGGGGAGGGGACACTGAAGCTTTCTTT
TRBV11-2	TRBJ1-3	TRBD1	NA	CASSYEQGIISGNTIYF	TGTGCCAGCAGCTATGAACAGGGGATCATATCTGGAAACACCATATATTTT
TRBV6-5	TRBJ1-5	NA	NA	CASSYSLSNQPQHF	TGTGCCAGCAGTTACTCCCTAAGCAATCAGCCCCAGCATTTT
TRBV4-1	TRBJ2-7	NA	many	CASSQEPGPGNEQYF	TGCGCCAGCAGCCAAGAACCAGGACCAGGCAACGAGCAGTACTTC
TRBV30	TRBJ1-2	NA	many	CAWKDGPGNYGYTF	TGTGCCTGGAAGGACGGGCCGGGCAACTATGGCTACACCTTC
TRBV12-3/TRBV12-4	TRBJ2-5	NA	many	CAIQGETQYF	TGTGCCATCCAAGGGGAGACCCAGTACTTC
TRBV6-1	TRBJ1-5	NA	NA	CASSEAVTHYSNQPQHF	TGTGCCAGCAGTGAAGCCGTGACACATTATAGCAATCAGCCCCAGCATTTT
TRBV6-2/TRBV6-3	TRBJ2-7	TRBD1	NA	CASSSTGGLMKQYF	TGTGCCAGCAGTTCAACAGGGGGGCTTATGAAGCAGTACTTC
TRBV20-1	TRBJ2-3	NA	many	CSAKGVIGRSRDTQYF	TGCAGTGCTAAAGGTGTGATTGGGCGGTCGCGGGATACGCAGTATTTT
TRBV27	TRBJ2-1	TRBD2	NA	CASSLSPSLFLSGRRGEQFF	TGTGCCAGCAGTTTATCGCCCTCTTTGTTTCTTAGCGGGAGGCGGGGTGAGCAGTTCTTC
TRBV19	TRBJ2-3	NA	NA	CASSSRSSTDTQYF	TGTGCCAGTAGTTCTCGTTCTAGCACAGATACGCAGTATTTT
TRBV18	TRBJ2-1	TRBD2	many	CASSQGTSGSANEQFF	TGTGCCAGCTCACAAGGGACTAGCGGGAGTGCAAATGAGCAGTTCTTC
TRBV6-1	TRBJ1-1	TRBD1	many	CASSSLLGTGNTEAFF	TGTGCCAGCAGTTCCCTCTTGGGGACAGGGAACACTGAAGCTTTCTTT
TRBV29-1	TRBJ2-3	NA	NA	CSDEVVRGRGTDTHYF	TGCAGCGATGAAGTCGTCCGGGGAAGGGGCACAGATACGCACTATTTT
TRBV6-1	TRBJ2-5	NA	NA	CASRGDGETQYF	TGTGCCAGTAGGGGGGACGGAGAGACCCAGTACTTC
TRBV20-1	TRBJ1-1	NA	few	CSAPTGTAEAFF	TGCAGTGCCCCAACAGGGACGGCTGAAGCTTTCTTT
TRBV20-1	TRBJ2-2	TRBD2	NA	CSASSSGTNTGELFF	TGCAGTGCTAGTTCGAGCGGGACGAACACCGGGGAGCTGTTTTTT
TRBV29-1	TRBJ1-5	NA	many	CSVEVAGDQPQHF	TGCAGCGTTGAAGTGGCGGGGGATCAGCCCCAGCATTTT
TRBV19	TRBJ1-3	NA	few	CASSIGEPGNTIYF	TGTGCCAGTAGTATCGGGGAACCTGGAAACACCATATATTTT
TRBV30	TRBJ2-2	TRBD2	many	CAWSRTSLNTGELFF	TGTGCCTGGAGTCGGACTAGCTTAAACACCGGGGAGCTGTTTTTT
TRBV4-1	TRBJ2-5	TRBD1	many	CASSPLQGTQETQYF	TGCGCCAGCAGCCCGCTACAGGGGACCCAAGAGACCCAGTACTTC
TRBV29-1	TRBJ2-3	NA	many	CSVEVVRGRGTDTQYF	TGCAGCGTTGAAGTCGTCCGGGGAAGGGGCACAGATACGCAGTATTTT
TRBV20-1	TRBJ2-7	TRBD1	NA	CSARGEGQGASFSYEQYF	TGCAGTGCTAGAGGCGAGGGCCAGGGGGCCTCCTTCTCCTACGAGCAGTACTTC
TRBV7-2	TRBJ2-7	NA	NA	CASSFSGSRYEQYF	TGTGCCAGCAGCTTCTCAGGGAGTCGGTACGAGCAGTACTTC